This T cell receptor (beta chain) appears in the sequencing data of a study of shared clonotypes between healthy human individuals. The wider study: The study used three CD4 naive, three CD4 memory, two CD8 naive and one CD8 memory plate per donor. Study outcomes and limitations: Across a few donors, naive CD4 shared around 5.1%, naive CD8 under 4%, memory CD4 roughly 2.3%, memory CD8 0.4%.

CD45RO-negative, CCR7-positively selected cells formed the naive CD8 fraction, excluding terminally differentiated effector memory CD45RA+ cells. This CDR3 has 16 residues. J lost 7 bases, V lost 4 bases, and 13 bases had no gene match. Germline V lookup: CDR1 SGHRS, CDR2 YFSETQ. Turning to this clone: Its antigen is unidentified.

This table comes from immunoSEQ multiplex PCR, and its TCRdb copy is limited to in-frame clones, with some not included. This table has some 740,000 clones, about 92% appearing once. Sequenced material: naive CD8+ T cells sorted from blood. The sequence derives from a man aged 25 to 40 in good health. The chain couples TRBV5-1 to TRBJ2-7, with TRBD2 identical over 11 bases. DNA for the CDR3: TGCGCCAGCAGCGAGCCTACTAGCGGGAGTGGCGGGGAGCAGTACTTC. Its translation: CASSEPTSGSGGEQYF.